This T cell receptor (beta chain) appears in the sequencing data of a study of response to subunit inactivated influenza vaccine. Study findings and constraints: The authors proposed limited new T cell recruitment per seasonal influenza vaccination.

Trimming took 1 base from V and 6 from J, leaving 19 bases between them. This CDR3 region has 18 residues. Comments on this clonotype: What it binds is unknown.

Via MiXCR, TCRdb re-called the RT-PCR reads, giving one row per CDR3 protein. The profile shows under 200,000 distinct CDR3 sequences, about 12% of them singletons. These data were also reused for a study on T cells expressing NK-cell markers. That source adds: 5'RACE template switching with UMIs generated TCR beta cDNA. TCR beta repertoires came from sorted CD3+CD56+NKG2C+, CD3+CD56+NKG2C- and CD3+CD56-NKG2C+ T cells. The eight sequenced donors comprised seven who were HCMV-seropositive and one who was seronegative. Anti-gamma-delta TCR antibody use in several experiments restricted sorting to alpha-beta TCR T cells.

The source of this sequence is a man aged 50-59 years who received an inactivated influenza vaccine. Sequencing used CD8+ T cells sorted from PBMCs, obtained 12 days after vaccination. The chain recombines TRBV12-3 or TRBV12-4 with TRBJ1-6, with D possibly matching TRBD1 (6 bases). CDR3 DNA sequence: TGTGCCAGCAGTTTAGGCTGGGGGCCGGGCATGGCTAATTCACCCCTCCACTTT. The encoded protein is CASSLGWGPGMANSPLHF.